This TCR beta chain was captured by sequencing in a study of blood T cell repertoires in COVID-19. Between the trimmed V and J ends, which lost 5 bases and 2 bases, there was a span of 15 bases. This CDR3 contains 15 residues. CDR1 LNHDA and CDR2 SQIVND come from the germline V gene (reference sequence). Here immunoSEQ multiplex PCR was the method, and the copy in TCRdb shows in-frame clones only, minus some. Here the sample spans about 28,000 clones, roughly 90% being singletons. This clonotype was obtained from a human donor in a cohort sampled during active COVID-19. The genes are TRBV19 and TRBJ2-5; D is ambiguous. Sequencing was carried out using peripheral blood. For the CDR3, the DNA is TGTGCCAGTAGTCGTCGCCACTCCCCTCAAGAGACCCAGTACTTC. It codes for CASSRRHSPQETQYF. The full variable domain, with the rest looked up from reference TRBV19 and TRBJ2-5, is DGGITQSPKYLFRKEGQNVTLSCEQNLNHDAMYWYRQDPGQGLRLIYYSQIVNDFQKGDIAEGYSVSREKKESFPLTVTSAQKNPTAFYLCASSRRHSPQETQYFGPGTRLLVL.